This TCR beta chain was sequenced in a study of identical twins. General study findings and limits: Clonotypes of the beta chain that were abundant in cord blood carried fewer insertions (memory repertoires showed none). The models gave estimates that fell short of the out-of-frame TCR alpha sharing seen in monozygotic twins.

The germline gives CDR1 SGHRS, CDR2 YFSETQ. V lost 3 bases and J 6 bases, leaving 10 bases between the germline ends. This CDR3 contains 13 residues. TCRdb re-derived calls from the 5' RACE reads in MiXCR, one entry per CDR3 protein. Among some 500,000 distinct CDR3 sequences listed, 13% to 15% were seen once. This clonotype was detected many times. Its antigen is unknown. This sample also appeared in a second study, on yellow fever vaccine responses in identical twins.

The sequenced sample consisted of CD4+ T cells sorted from blood. The chain is built from TRBV5-1 and TRBJ2-1, with D possibly TRBD2 on 5 matching bases. The source is a woman aged 18-30 years in good health. The CDR3 coding sequence is TGCGCCAGCAGCTGGCGACGGGGCAATGAGCAGTTCTTC. Encoded protein: CASSWRRGNEQFF.